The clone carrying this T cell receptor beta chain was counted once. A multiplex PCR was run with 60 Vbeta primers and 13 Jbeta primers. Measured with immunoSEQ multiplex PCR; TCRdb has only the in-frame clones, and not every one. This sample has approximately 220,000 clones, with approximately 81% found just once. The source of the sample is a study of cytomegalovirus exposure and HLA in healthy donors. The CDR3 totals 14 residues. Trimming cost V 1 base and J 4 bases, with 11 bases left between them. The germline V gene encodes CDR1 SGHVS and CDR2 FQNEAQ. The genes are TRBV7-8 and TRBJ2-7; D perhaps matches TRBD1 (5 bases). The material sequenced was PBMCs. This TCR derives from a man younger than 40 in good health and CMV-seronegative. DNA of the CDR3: TGTGCCAGCAGCTTAGGAGACAGCAGATACGAGCAGTACTTC. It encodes CASSLGDSRYEQYF.